The 32 T cell receptor beta chains below were found in one sample sequenced in a study of control samples from healthy donors and cancer patients. Libraries were prepared by immunoSEQ multiplex PCR; TCRdb keeps only in-frame clonotypes and omits some of them. The sample has about 98,000 clones, about 79% seen once; the top ten hold about 10%. Source material: blood. Receptors originate from a woman under 40 in good health.

The chain has TRBV5-1 and TRBJ2-5; TRBD2 matches at 11 bases. Germline trimming cut 0 bases from V and 5 bases from J; bases unmatched to any gene: 3. The CDR3 contains 15 residues. Germline CDR1 and CDR2: SGHRS and YFSETQ. CDR3 region: CASSLVAGGFETQYF. The DNA of the CDR3 is TGCGCCAGCAGCTTGGTAGCGGGGGGGTTTGAGACCCAGTACTTC.

CDR3 DNA sequence: TGTGCCTGGAGTCGCAGGGATCCTCGGGGGCAGCCCCAGCATTTT. Protein: CAWSRRDPRGQPQHF. The chain uses TRBV30 and TRBJ1-5, with a tentative D call TRBD1 (5 bases). The CDR3 has 15 residues. V lost 2 bases to trimming and J lost 7 bases, with 18 bases between them. CDR1 is GTSNPN, CDR2 SVGIG, per germline (reference sequence).

The rearrangement joins TRBV2 to TRBJ1-2; TRBD1 might be the D (5 bases). Looked up from germline, CDR1 is SNHLY and CDR2 is FYNNEI. The V gene lost 6 bases and the J gene lost 2 bases, with 13 bases spanning the gap. This CDR3 region has 14 residues. The CDR3: CASRGGDLNYGYTF. In nucleotides, the CDR3 is TGTGCCAGCAGGGGGGGGGACCTAAACTATGGCTACACCTTC.

This rearrangement joins TRBV12-5 to TRBJ2-2, with D perhaps TRBD1 or TRBD2 (5 bases each). Germline-derived CDR1 and CDR2 are LGHNT and FRNRAP. The germline V and J ends were trimmed by 8 bases and 2 bases, with 15 bases remaining between them. CDR3 length: 15 residues. The CDR3 protein is CASSGVRGNTGELFF. The CDR3 DNA sequence: TGTGCTAGTTCCGGGGTAAGGGGCAACACCGGGGAGCTGTTTTTT.

This clone was seen a few times. This chain joins TRBV27 and TRBJ1-4, with no clear D. Trimming took 4 bases from V and 7 from J, leaving 10 bases between them. Germline CDR1 is MNHEY and CDR2 is SMNVEV (reference sequence). The length of the CDR3 is 13 residues. The CDR3 DNA is TGTGCCAGCAGTTACCGTGGGCGTGAAAAACTGTTTTTT. It yields the protein CASSYRGREKLFF.

This clone was recorded once. The chain joins TRBV12-3 or TRBV12-4 to TRBJ2-3; D may be TRBD2 (5 bases). Trimming removed 5 bases from V and 0 bases from J, with 6 bases in between. This CDR3 spans 13 amino acids. Here the CDR3 reads CASSRLSTDTQYF. The CDR3 nucleotides are TGTGCCAGCAGTAGACTAAGCACAGATACGCAGTATTTT.

The chain combines TRBV7-2 with TRBJ1-3, with D maybe TRBD1 (5 bases). This CDR3 is built from 16 residues. Between the trimmed V and J ends, which lost 1 base and 3 bases, there was a span of 13 bases. CDR1 SGHTA and CDR2 FQGNSA come from the germline V gene. The CDR3 is CASSLGGTGHGNTIYF. The CDR3 region has the DNA TGTGCCAGCAGCTTAGGGGGTACCGGACATGGAAACACCATATATTTT.

This chain connects TRBV21-1 to TRBJ2-1; the D segment call TRBD1 is taken from the table without a DNA check. TRBV21-1 is given as a pseudogene. The CDR3 totals 18 residues. CDR3 residues: CASPLGSRGAASVWEQFF. CDR3 nucleotide sequence: TGTGCCAGCCCGTTGGGAAGTAGGGGCGCTGCCTCAGTTTGGGAGCAGTTCTTC.

This clone has just one count. V is TRBV6-4 and J is TRBJ1-6, with 7 bases that match TRBD1. Germline loops: CDR1 MRHNA, CDR2 SNTAGT. CDR3 size: 14 residues. V dropped 8 bases and J dropped 10; count of bases not matched to a gene: 11. CDR3 nucleotides: TGTGCCAGCGGATCGACAGGGTGGGTATCACCCCTCCACTTT. Amino acids: CASGSTGWVSPLHF.

The rearrangement uses TRBV24-1 and TRBJ2-2; 7 nucleotides match TRBD2. J was trimmed by 3 bases and V by 4 bases; bases with no gene match: 4. Per the germline V gene, CDR1 is KGHDR and CDR2 is SFDVKD. The CDR3 totals 15 residues. The CDR3 region has the DNA TGTGCCACCAGTGACTCAGGGAGGGACACCGGGGAGCTGTTTTTT. Encoded protein: CATSDSGRDTGELFF.

The chain joins TRBV5-4 to TRBJ2-5; D ambiguous. Germline lookup yields CDR1 SGHNT and CDR2 YYREEE (reference sequence). Trimming stripped 2 bases from V and 0 bases from J, with 5 bases between. The CDR3 extends over 13 amino acids. For the CDR3, the DNA is TGTGCCAGCAGCTTCCCCAACCAAGAGACCCAGTACTTC. Its protein is CASSFPNQETQYF.

The chain couples TRBV19 to TRBJ1-3; D might be TRBD1 (6 bases). V lost 3 bases and J lost 1, with 19 bases in between. The CDR3 covers 18 residues. Looked up from germline, CDR1 is LNHDA and CDR2 is SQIVND (reference sequence). CDR3 sequence (DNA): TGTGCCAGTAGTATGGCCCGGGGGCAGCGAGGTTCTGGAAACACCATATATTTT. Encoded protein: CASSMARGQRGSGNTIYF.

The rearrangement joins TRBV6-2 or TRBV6-3 to TRBJ1-1; D remains ambiguous. The CDR3 is 12 amino acids. Trimming took off 0 bases at V and 7 bases at J, with 6 bases between the two ends. Per the germline V gene, CDR1 is MNHEY and CDR2 is SVGEGT. This CDR3 reads CASSYSAFEAFF. The DNA of the CDR3 is TGTGCCAGCAGTTACTCGGCATTTGAAGCTTTCTTT.

This clone came up a few times. The chain combines TRBV11-2 with TRBJ1-3; D gene uncertain. Germline lookup yields CDR1 SGHAT and CDR2 FQNNGV. Trimming shortened V by 2 bases and J by 8 bases, and 7 bases separated the two germline ends. This CDR3 has 12 residues. The CDR3 protein is CASSLRWDTIYF. In DNA form, the CDR3 reads TGTGCCAGCAGCTTACGCTGGGACACCATATATTTT.

The sample holds a few counts of this clone. The chain is built from TRBV19 and TRBJ2-6; 9 bases match TRBD1. The CDR3 runs 16 residues. Trimming removed 2 bases from V and 4 bases from J; junction bases left unmatched: 3. The germline CDR1 and CDR2 sequences are LNHDA and SQIVND (reference sequence). The CDR3 is CASSIWTGAGANVLTF. In nucleotides, the CDR3 is TGTGCCAGTAGTATATGGACAGGGGCCGGGGCCAACGTCCTGACTTTC.

This sequence joins TRBV4-3 and TRBJ2-3, with D perhaps TRBD2 (7 bases). The V and J ends lost 0 bases and 0 bases respectively, with 16 bases between them. Germline V gene data show CDR1 as LGHNA and CDR2 as YSLEER. CDR3 length: 18 amino acids. The CDR3 sequence is CASSQDFSRGGSTDTQYF. The CDR3 DNA reads TGCGCCAGCAGCCAAGATTTTTCGCGCGGGGGCAGCACAGATACGCAGTATTTT.

J is TRBJ1-1 and V is TRBV19; D gene ambiguous. The CDR3 loop spans 13 amino acids. Trimming took 5 bases from V and 0 from J, leaving 7 bases between them. CDR1 is LNHDA, CDR2 SQIVND, per germline (reference sequence). CDR3 nucleotides: TGTGCCAGTAGTGCAAGATTGAACACTGAAGCTTTCTTT. Protein sequence: CASSARLNTEAFF.

This clone was seen more than once but under ten times. The V and J genes are TRBV20-1 and TRBJ1-5; D is undetermined. Germline loops: CDR1 DFQATT, CDR2 SNEGSKA (reference sequence). Trimming removed 6 bases at V and 4 bases at J, with 7 bases between. This CDR3 region has 11 residues. This CDR3 reads CSAGPNQPQHF. Here the CDR3 DNA reads TGCAGTGCGGGCCCTAATCAGCCCCAGCATTTT.

The J gene is TRBJ2-7, the V gene TRBV19, with D possibly being TRBD1 or TRBD2 (5 bases each). Germline V gene sequence: CDR1 LNHDA, CDR2 SQIVND (reference sequence). This CDR3 spans 14 amino acids. V lost 6 bases, J lost 3 bases, and 15 bases lay in between. CDR3 sequence reads: CASRRDGTFYEQYF. CDR3 DNA sequence: TGTGCCAGTAGAAGAGACGGGACGTTCTACGAGCAGTACTTC.

The chain links TRBV4-3 to TRBJ2-5, with D unresolved. This CDR3 has 15 amino acids. Trimming cost V 1 base and J 1 base, with 10 bases left between them. Germline lookup yields CDR1 LGHNA and CDR2 YSLEER. The chain's CDR3 is CASSQVLYSQETQYF. The CDR3 bases are TGCGCCAGCAGCCAAGTGTTGTACAGCCAAGAGACCCAGTACTTC.

V gene TRBV18 combines with J gene TRBJ2-5; D is unresolved. V lost 5 bases and J 4 bases, leaving 2 bases between the germline ends. CDR3 length equals 10 residues. Germline CDR1 KGHSH, CDR2 LQKENI. CDR3 protein: CASSGETQYF. The CDR3 region has the DNA TGTGCCAGCTCAGGAGAGACCCAGTACTTC.

This clone was seen just once. The chain is built from TRBV18 and TRBJ1-1, with D hard to call. This CDR3 spans 15 amino acids. With 1 base removed from V and 4 bases from J, the gap between germline ends came to 13 bases. From germline, CDR1 is KGHSH and CDR2 LQKENI. CDR3 DNA sequence: TGTGCCAGCTCACCACTAGCACCCTCCCGCACTGAAGCTTTCTTT. Protein product: CASSPLAPSRTEAFF.

This chain joins TRBV19 and TRBJ1-5; tentative D call: TRBD1 (6 bases). The length of the CDR3 is 16 residues. The V and J ends lost 7 bases and 0 bases respectively, with 16 bases between them. Germline lookup yields CDR1 LNHDA and CDR2 SQIVND (reference sequence). The CDR3 spells CASTRRGEGSNQPQHF. For the CDR3, the DNA is TGTGCCAGTACCCGAAGGGGGGAAGGTAGCAATCAGCCCCAGCATTTT.

V and J are TRBV11-2 and TRBJ1-6, with TRBD1 matching 10 bases. The CDR3 contains 14 residues. Trimming at V came to 3 bases and at J to 9 bases, leaving 2 bases not matched to a gene. Germline CDR1 and CDR2: SGHAT and FQNNGV. The CDR3 nucleotides read TGTGCCAGCAGCTTGGGGACAGGGGCTTCACCCCTCCACTTT. Protein: CASSLGTGASPLHF.

This clone appeared a single time. Likely a read error: the CDR3 ends without its conserved phenylalanine or tryptophan. Because the CDR3's place on the DNA is in doubt, the DNA is left out and the CDR3 is given as listed by TCRdb. The chain carries TRBV19 and TRBJ1-2; the tabulated D call, TRBD1, remains unverified against the DNA. The CDR3 region is 15 residues in length, termini included. The germline V gene has CDR1 LNHDA and CDR2 SQIVND (reference sequence). This CDR3 reads CASSIPTGGAYGWDS.

This clone was picked up a small number of times. This chain uses TRBV27 with TRBJ2-2; TRBD2 is a possible D gene (6 bases). The CDR3 extends over 14 amino acids. Germline assignment: CDR1 MNHEY and CDR2 SMNVEV (reference sequence). V was pared by 2 bases and J by 3 bases, with 7 bases between. This chain's CDR3 is CASSLREHTGELFF. The CDR3 DNA reads as TGTGCCAGCAGTTTACGGGAGCACACCGGGGAGCTGTTTTTT.

The rearrangement links TRBV10-3 to TRBJ1-5; D might be TRBD1 (6 bases). The CDR3 spans 15 residues. With 5 bases removed from V and 5 bases from J, the gap between germline ends came to 16 bases. The germline gives CDR1 ENHRY, CDR2 SYGVKD. The CDR3 sequence: CAISSGQFADQPQHF. CDR3 DNA sequence: TGTGCCATCAGTTCAGGACAGTTCGCGGATCAGCCCCAGCATTTT.

The V gene is TRBV11-2, the J gene TRBJ2-7, with 8 bases that match TRBD1. CDR1 is SGHAT, CDR2 FQNNGV, per germline. The CDR3 extends over 15 amino acids. The junction had 7 bases not matched to a gene; V was cut back by 6 bases and J by 0 bases. The CDR3 nucleotides are TGTGCCAGCAGATCACGGACAGGGAGCTCCTACGAGCAGTACTTC. The encoded protein is CASRSRTGSSYEQYF.

This chain joins TRBV29-1 and TRBJ1-1; 7 bases agree with TRBD1. V gave up 6 bases and J gave up 7 bases; unmatched junction bases: 5. The CDR3 is 11 amino acids. Germline CDR1 and CDR2: SQVTM and ANQGSEA. CDR3 sequence reads: CSVATGIEAFF. For the CDR3, the DNA is TGCAGCGTGGCGACAGGGATTGAAGCTTTCTTT.

The V call is TRBV4-3, the J call TRBJ2-5; D unclear. Trimming took off 0 bases at V and 1 base at J, with 12 bases between the two ends. CDR1 LGHNA and CDR2 YSLEER come from the germline V gene. The CDR3 is 16 amino acids. CDR3 loop: CASSQDLTTSQETQYF. The CDR3 nucleotides are TGCGCCAGCAGCCAAGATTTGACAACCTCCCAAGAGACCCAGTACTTC.

The chain recombines TRBV6-1 with TRBJ2-7; D unresolved. Germline loops: CDR1 MNHNS, CDR2 SASEGT. V gave up 0 bases and J gave up 4 bases, with 10 bases separating them. The CDR3 sequence is 14 residues long. This CDR3 reads CASSEAVIYYEQYF. The CDR3 DNA is TGTGCCAGCAGTGAAGCAGTTATTTATTACGAGCAGTACTTC.

The V and J genes are TRBV14 and TRBJ2-6; D gene unclear. The CDR3 is 14 amino acids. Between the trimmed V and J ends, which lost 4 bases and 3 bases, there was a span of 7 bases. The germline V gene has CDR1 SGHDN and CDR2 FVKESK. The CDR3 sequence is CASSPRSGANVLTF. CDR3 in DNA: TGTGCCAGCAGCCCGAGGAGTGGGGCCAACGTCCTGACTTTC.